This is a list of T cell receptor beta chains from one sample in a study. TCRdb fed the 5' RACE reads into MiXCR, producing one record per CDR3 protein. This sample carries 8,500 to 9,000 distinct CDR3 sequences, around 28% of them seen once, and the ten largest clones take 4% to 5.5%. Input material: naive CD4+ T cells sorted from a lymph node. The source of these receptors is a female donor with breast cancer. CDR3s include the opening cysteine and the closing phenylalanine or tryptophan. A D gene is named only where the DNA matches it firmly. The size field is filled for only some rows; it gives once, few, many or a size class.

V gene	D gene	J gene	clone size	CDR3 protein	CDR3 DNA
TRBV5-6	-	TRBJ2-1	many	CASSKLLDPYNEQFF	TGTGCCAGCAGCAAACTACTAGACCCGTACAATGAGCAGTTCTTC
TRBV7-3	-	TRBJ2-1	medium-sized	CASSLTSSGGLQFF	TGTGCCAGCAGCTTAACTAGCTCCGGGGGCCTCCAGTTCTTC
TRBV20-1	-	TRBJ1-5	-	CSARAWLEPQHF	TGCAGTGCTAGGGCATGGCTAGAGCCCCAGCATTTT
TRBV5-1	-	TRBJ2-5	-	CASSALDTGKTQYF	TGCGCCAGCAGCGCTTTGGACACGGGGAAGACCCAGTACTTC
TRBV6-5	TRBD1	TRBJ2-7	-	CASRRRGTASYKQYF	TGTGCCAGCAGGAGAAGGGGGACAGCTTCCTACAAGCAGTACTTC
TRBV12-3/TRBV12-4	-	TRBJ1-5	medium-sized	CASTTRSASNQPQHF	TGTGCCAGCACCACCCGGTCGGCTAGCAATCAGCCCCAGCATTTT
TRBV4-1	-	TRBJ1-1	-	CASSQLGWNTEAFF	TGCGCCAGCAGCCAACTCGGTTGGAACACTGAGGCTTTCTTT
TRBV7-6	-	TRBJ2-7	-	CASSLANGIEQYF	TGTGCCAGCAGCTTAGCGAATGGTATCGAGCAGTACTTC
TRBV10-3	-	TRBJ2-1	medium-sized	CAISESVVVNEQFF	TGTGCCATCAGTGAATCCGTTGTAGTGAATGAGCAGTTCTTC
TRBV2	-	TRBJ2-7	medium-sized	CASSADVSYEQYF	TGTGCCAGCAGCGCAGACGTCTCCTACGAGCAGTACTTC
TRBV7-8	TRBD1	TRBJ1-4	-	CASSLARGQEKLEKLFF	TGTGCCAGCAGCTTAGCACGGGGACAGGAAAAGCTTGAAAAACTGTTTTTT
TRBV5-1	TRBD2	TRBJ2-3	many	CASSSGTSGKNTDTQYF	TGCGCCAGCAGCTCCGGGACTAGCGGAAAGAACACAGATACGCAGTATTTT
TRBV20-1	-	TRBJ1-5	-	CSAREIGSGGQPQHF	TGCAGTGCTAGGGAAATAGGCAGCGGTGGGCAGCCCCAGCATTTT
TRBV19	-	TRBJ1-5	-	CASRQDTYSNQPQHF	TGTGCCAGTAGACAAGACACCTATAGCAATCAGCCCCAGCATTTT
TRBV10-2	TRBD1	TRBJ1-1	medium-sized	CASRGPRGPEAFF	TGCGCCAGCAGAGGCCCAAGGGGGCCTGAAGCTTTCTTT
TRBV4-1	TRBD1	TRBJ1-2	many	CASSQAPGQGGSYGYTF	TGCGCCAGCAGCCAAGCACCGGGACAGGGGGGGAGCTATGGCTACACCTTC
TRBV30	-	TRBJ1-2	few	CAWSLAVPNYGYTF	TGTGCCTGGAGCCTGGCAGTACCAAACTATGGCTACACCTTC
TRBV5-4	-	TRBJ2-1	-	CASSLVLGYNEQFF	TGTGCCAGCAGCTTGGTTCTAGGTTACAATGAGCAGTTCTTC
TRBV12-3/TRBV12-4	TRBD1	TRBJ2-1	medium-sized	CASKRDRSNEQFF	TGTGCCAGCAAAAGGGACAGGTCGAATGAGCAGTTCTTC
TRBV5-1	TRBD1	TRBJ2-1	-	CASSLGQGNEQFF	TGCGCCAGCAGCTTGGGACAGGGAAATGAGCAGTTCTTC
TRBV6-5	-	TRBJ1-6	-	CASSGGRYSSPLRF	TGTGCCAGCAGTGGGGGACGGTATAGTTCACCCCTCCGCTTT
TRBV24-1	TRBD2	TRBJ2-3	many	CATSEARTSGRADTQYF	TGTGCCACCAGTGAAGCCCGGACTAGCGGGAGAGCAGATACGCAGTATTTT
TRBV6-1	-	TRBJ1-2	many	CASSEARTATYGYTF	TGTGCCAGCAGTGAAGCCCGGACAGCCACCTATGGCTACACCTTC
TRBV5-1	-	TRBJ1-4	medium-sized	CASSLVFASNEKLFF	TGCGCCAGCAGCTTGGTTTTTGCTTCAAATGAAAAACTGTTTTTT
TRBV20-1	TRBD2	TRBJ2-7	medium-sized	CSPLRISGSYEQYF	TGCAGCCCCCTGCGCATTAGCGGGTCCTACGAGCAGTACTTC
TRBV7-2	TRBD2	TRBJ2-5	medium-sized	CASSLVAPGRGEETQYF	TGTGCCAGCAGCTTAGTCGCTCCCGGGCGGGGGGAAGAGACCCAGTACTTC
TRBV20-1	TRBD1	TRBJ1-3	-	CSAYTGTAISTIYF	TGCAGTGCATATACCGGGACAGCGATAAGCACCATATATTTT
TRBV20-1	TRBD2	TRBJ2-1	medium-sized	CSADQAGGNEQFF	TGCAGTGCTGATCAAGCGGGGGGCAATGAGCAGTTCTTC
TRBV9	-	TRBJ2-7	many	CASSVDAGSSSYEQYF	TGTGCCAGCAGCGTAGACGCAGGCTCCTCCTCCTACGAGCAGTACTTC
TRBV29-1	-	TRBJ1-1	-	CSVSLGGDTEAFF	TGCAGCGTTTCCCTCGGGGGGGACACTGAAGCTTTCTTT
TRBV5-1	-	TRBJ2-2	many	CASSWGTGELFF	TGCGCCAGCAGCTGGGGCACCGGGGAGCTGTTTTTT
TRBV9	-	TRBJ1-3	medium-sized	CASSVGNSGNTIYF	TGTGCCAGCAGTGTGGGAAACTCTGGAAACACCATATATTTT
TRBV27	TRBD1	TRBJ1-1	many	CASSAGQLNTEAFF	TGTGCCAGCAGCGCGGGACAGTTGAACACTGAAGCTTTCTTT
TRBV5-1	-	TRBJ2-7	many	CASSLGLGTSYEQYF	TGCGCCAGCAGCTTGGGACTGGGGACCTCCTACGAGCAGTACTTC
TRBV2	TRBD2	TRBJ2-1	many	CAISATSGRGNEQFF	TGTGCCATTTCGGCGACTAGCGGGAGGGGTAATGAGCAGTTCTTC
TRBV20-1	-	TRBJ2-1	few	CSAREGLYKEQFF	TGCAGTGCTAGAGAGGGCCTCTACAAGGAGCAGTTCTTC
TRBV11-2	TRBD1	TRBJ1-1	-	CASSDPQGVLPGTEAFF	TGTGCCAGCAGCGACCCTCAGGGGGTGTTGCCGGGCACTGAAGCTTTCTTT
TRBV5-1	-	TRBJ1-1	few	CASSPREILNTEAFF	TGCGCCAGCAGCCCCCGGGAAATCTTGAACACTGAAGCTTTCTTT
TRBV3-1	-	TRBJ2-1	once	CASSQGGMGFF	TGTGCCAGCAGCCAAGGGGGAATGGGGTTCTTC
TRBV6-2/TRBV6-3	-	TRBJ2-3	many	CASSHWGRADTQYF	TGTGCCAGCAGTCACTGGGGGCGAGCAGATACGCAGTATTTT
TRBV6-1	TRBD2	TRBJ2-7	-	CASLRGGLSYEQYF	TGTGCCAGCTTAAGGGGAGGGCTGTCCTACGAGCAGTACTTC
TRBV5-6	-	TRBJ2-2	few	CASGLGPGRRENTGELFF	TGTGCCAGCGGCTTGGGCCCCGGCCGGCGGGAGAACACCGGGGAGCTGTTTTTT
TRBV12-3/TRBV12-4	TRBD1	TRBJ1-2	once	CASSLLKGAGGSNYGYTF	TGTGCCAGCAGCCTCCTTAAGGGGGCGGGGGGCTCCAACTATGGCTACACCTTC
TRBV9	TRBD2	TRBJ2-3	many	CASSASGDSTDTQYF	TGTGCCAGCAGCGCTAGCGGAGATAGCACAGATACGCAGTATTTT
TRBV11-2	TRBD2	TRBJ2-1	-	CASSTKRDPYNEQLF	TGCGCCAGCAGCACCAAGCGGGACCCCTACAATGAGCAGCTCTTC
TRBV2	-	TRBJ1-2	-	CASSETAYRGRHYGYTF	TGTGCCAGCAGTGAAACAGCGTATAGGGGCCGCCACTATGGCTACACCTTC